This passage covers 30 T cell receptor beta chains from one sample sequenced in a study of blood T cell repertoires in COVID-19. Measured with immunoSEQ multiplex PCR; TCRdb has only the in-frame clones, and not every one. The sample yields 300,000 to 500,000 clones, around 87% seen once. Specimen: PBMCs or T cells enriched from blood (not recorded which). Every receptor here comes from a woman in her 30s with acute COVID-19.

This chain joins TRBV10-3 and TRBJ1-2, with TRBD1 identical over 9 bases. The V gene end was trimmed by 3 bases and the J gene end by 5 bases; junction bases not matched to a gene: 7. This CDR3 has 15 residues. Looked up from germline, CDR1 is ENHRY and CDR2 is SYGVKD. CDR3 DNA sequence: TGTGCCATCAGTGAAACAGGGGGCGAAAATTATGGCTACACCTTC. Its protein product is CAISETGGENYGYTF.

The V and J genes are TRBV4-1 and TRBJ1-4, with no clear D. There are 14 residues in the CDR3. Trimming left V 0 bases short and J 5 bases short, with 7 bases between. CDR1 is MGHRA and CDR2 is YSYEKL in the germline V gene. CDR3 nucleotide sequence: TGCGCCAGCAGCCAAGATCCCTACAATGAAAAACTGTTTTTT. Amino acids: CASSQDPYNEKLFF.

The CDR3 loop is CASSAFPGTDYEQYF. CDR3 sequence (DNA): TGTGCCAGCAGCGCCTTCCCCGGGACAGACTACGAGCAGTACTTC. The rearrangement joins TRBV9 to TRBJ2-7; 7 bases line up with TRBD1. J lost 3 bases, V lost 3 bases, and 9 bases had no gene match. The V gene's germline CDR1 is SGDLS and CDR2 YYNGEE. The CDR3 sequence is 15 residues long.

The chain couples TRBV7-3 to TRBJ1-2, with TRBD1 matching 8 bases. The CDR3 loop spans 16 amino acids. Losses at the gene ends were 4 bases for V and 1 base for J; bases not matched to a gene: 8. The V gene's germline CDR1 is SGHTA and CDR2 FQGTGA. CDR3 coding DNA: TGTGCCAGCAGCTACCCGAGGGGACAGGATAACTATGGCTACACCTTC. This codes for CASSYPRGQDNYGYTF. The entire variable domain, with the rest obtained from reference TRBV7-3 and TRBJ1-2, is as follows: GAGVSQTPSNKVTEKGKYVELRCDPISGHTALYWYRQSLGQGPEFLIYFQGTGAADDSGLPNDRFFAVRPEGSVSTLKIQRTERGDSAVYLCASSYPRGQDNYGYTFGSGTRLTVV.

The chain couples TRBV18 to TRBJ1-5; D is unclear. The V end was cut by 6 bases, the J end by 0 bases, with 9 bases between. This CDR3 has 14 amino acids. Germline lookup yields CDR1 KGHSH and CDR2 LQKENI. This chain's CDR3 is CASSQRNSNQPQHF. CDR3 nucleotide sequence: TGTGCCAGCTCGCAGAGGAATAGCAATCAGCCCCAGCATTTT.

Worth noting for this clone: This sample also contains other DNA sequences that code for the same CDR3. The chain links TRBV7-9 to TRBJ1-5; D remains ambiguous. Trimming shortened V by 2 bases and J by 4 bases, and 3 bases separated the two germline ends. Germline V gene sequence: CDR1 SEHNR, CDR2 FQNEAQ (reference sequence). This CDR3 has 12 amino acids. In DNA, the CDR3 is TGTGCCAGCAGCTTACCGAATCAGCCCCAGCATTTT. It translates to CASSLPNQPQHF.

As for this clone: This is likely a read error, given that the CDR3 carries no conserved phenylalanine or tryptophan at its end. The chain uses TRBV7-3 and TRBJ1-6; unclear D gene. Germline-derived CDR1 and CDR2 are SGHTA and FQGTGA. The CDR3 is 13 amino acids. Trimming removed 1 base at V and 6 bases at J, with 4 bases between. In DNA form, the CDR3 reads TGTGCCAGCAGCTTAAACAGTAATTCACCCCTCCACCTT. Translated, it gives CASSLNSNSPLHL.

This chain connects TRBV7-9 to TRBJ1-2; TRBD1 matches 7 bases. This CDR3 has 14 amino acids. Germline V gene data show CDR1 as SEHNR and CDR2 as FQNEAQ (reference sequence). V gave up 3 bases and J gave up 5 bases; unmatched junction bases: 6. CDR3 in DNA: TGTGCCAGCAGCTTCGGAGGGGGCGCGTATGGCTACACCTTC. As protein: CASSFGGGAYGYTF.

The chain has TRBV7-9 and TRBJ2-1; 7 nucleotides agree with TRBD2. With 0 bases clipped from V and 5 bases from J, the junction kept 7 bases outside the gene matches. The CDR3 consists of 16 residues. Germline V lookup: CDR1 SEHNR, CDR2 FQNEAQ (reference sequence). The CDR3 bases are TGTGCCAGCAGCTTAGCACCCGGGACTATAAACAATGAGCAGTTCTTC. Translated, it gives CASSLAPGTINNEQFF.

The chain joins TRBV1 to TRBJ2-1; the DNA was not compared with TRBD2, the D call given in the table. TRBV1 is shown as a pseudogene. The CDR3 has 12 amino acids. Here the CDR3 reads CTSSQDRYEQFF. The CDR3 DNA reads TGCACCAGCAGCCAAGATCGGTATGAGCAGTTCTTC.

This sequence joins TRBV9 and TRBJ1-6; 12 bases align to TRBD1. CDR1 is SGDLS and CDR2 is YYNGEE in the germline V gene. Trimming removed 3 bases from V and 12 bases from J; junction bases left unmatched: 7. The CDR3 spans 15 residues. The CDR3 sequence is CASSARDRGQLPLHF. The CDR3 DNA sequence: TGTGCCAGCAGCGCAAGGGACAGGGGGCAGCTACCCCTCCACTTT.

This clone was recorded only once. This chain uses TRBV7-9 with TRBJ2-1; D remains ambiguous. Germline CDR1 is SEHNR and CDR2 is FQNEAQ (reference sequence). This CDR3 has 17 residues. V was clipped by 0 bases and J by 6 bases, with 18 bases between them. CDR3 loop: CASSLAPPVRSSNEQFF. CDR3 DNA: TGTGCCAGCAGCTTAGCCCCCCCCGTGCGGTCGAGCAATGAGCAGTTCTTC.

This rearrangement joins TRBV7-3 to TRBJ2-1; possibly TRBD1 for D (6 bases). Germline values: CDR1 SGHTA, CDR2 FQGTGA. The CDR3 loop spans 12 amino acids. V was shortened by 2 bases and J by 7 bases, with 6 bases between the two germline ends. In DNA form, the CDR3 reads TGTGCCAGCAGCTTACAGGGGAATGAGCAGTTCTTC. Protein product: CASSLQGNEQFF.

This chain uses TRBV24-1 with TRBJ2-1, with D possibly being TRBD2 (6 bases). The ends were cut back, 4 bases at V and 5 bases at J, with 17 bases in the middle. The length of the CDR3 is 16 residues. Germline V gene lookup returns CDR1 KGHDR and CDR2 SFDVKD. DNA of the CDR3: TGTGCCACCAGTGACCTTTCTCTCGGGGGAGACAATGAGCAGTTCTTC. Amino acids: CATSDLSLGGDNEQFF.

V usage is TRBV5-6 and J usage is TRBJ1-3, with a weak D call TRBD1 (6 bases). Trimming removed 1 base from V and 0 bases from J, with 11 bases in between. This CDR3 comprises 16 residues. The germline gives CDR1 SGHDT, CDR2 YYEEEE. This CDR3 reads CASSLPGQISGNTIYF. The DNA for the CDR3 is TGTGCCAGCAGCTTGCCGGGACAAATCTCTGGAAACACCATATATTTT.

The gene calls are TRBV27 and TRBJ1-1, with 9 positions matching TRBD1. The junction had 8 bases not matched to a gene; V was cut back by 6 bases and J by 0 bases. The CDR3 extends over 16 amino acids. Germline loops: CDR1 MNHEY, CDR2 SMNVEV (reference sequence). The CDR3 nucleotides read TGTGCCAGCAGCCAAAGACAGGGGGTTATGAACACTGAAGCTTTCTTT. It encodes CASSQRQGVMNTEAFF.

The chain has TRBV3-1 (or the pseudogene TRBV3-2) and TRBJ1-2; D remains unclear. The CDR3 has 14 amino acids. Germline CDR1 is LGHDT and CDR2 is YNNKEL (reference sequence). The germline V and J ends were trimmed by 1 base and 5 bases, with 11 bases remaining between them. CDR3 residues: CASSQVGGLYGYTF. The CDR3 DNA reads TGTGCCAGCAGCCAAGTGGGCGGGCTTTATGGCTACACCTTC.

The V call is TRBV28, the J call TRBJ1-2, with TRBD1 matching over 8 bases. Trimming took 1 base from V and 7 from J; bases not matched to a gene: 5. The CDR3 loop spans 14 amino acids. CDR1 is MDHEN and CDR2 is SYDVKM in the germline V gene. The DNA of the CDR3 is TGTGCCAGCAGTTTATTGCGCAGGGGGCTTGGCTACACCTTC. Amino acid sequence: CASSLLRRGLGYTF.

As regards this clone: One end of the junction fails to match germline, which may point to a read error. V usage is TRBV7-9 and J usage is TRBJ1-2; 7 bases are shared with TRBD1. CDR1 is SEHNR, CDR2 FQNEAQ, per germline (reference sequence). The CDR3 length is 11 residues. DNA of the CDR3: TGTGCCATAACCGACTGGACAGGCGACGTCTTC. Translated: CAITDWTGDVF.

This chain joins TRBV7-8 and TRBJ1-4; D uncertain. The CDR3 consists of 13 residues. Trimming stripped 2 bases from V and 7 bases from J, with 8 bases between. The germline CDR1 and CDR2 sequences are SGHVS and FQNEAQ. The CDR3 DNA is TGTGCCAGCAGCTTATATCCCGGTGAAAAACTGTTTTTT. It codes for CASSLYPGEKLFF.

The rearrangement joins TRBV7-6 to TRBJ2-1, with TRBD2 identical over 8 bases. Germline CDR1 and CDR2: SGHVS and FNYEAQ. This CDR3 contains 15 residues. Trimming cost V 0 bases and J 7 bases; bases outside gene matches: 5. CDR3 in DNA: TGTGCCAGCAGCTTAGCCAGCGGGGGATGGAATGAGCAGTTCTTC. Its protein product is CASSLASGGWNEQFF. The variable domain in full, with the rest retrieved from reference TRBV7-6 and TRBJ2-1, is GAGVSQSPRYKVTKRGQDVALRCDPISGHVSLYWYRQALGQGPEFLTYFNYEAQQDKSGLPNDRFSAERPEGSISTLTIQRTEQRDSAMYRCASSLASGGWNEQFFGPGTRLTVL.

The rearrangement uses TRBV6-5 and TRBJ1-2, with TRBD1 as a possible D gene (5 bases). Trimming took off 5 bases at V and 3 bases at J, with 10 bases between the two ends. In germline, CDR1 is MNHEY, CDR2 SVGAGI. The CDR3 runs 13 residues. Here the CDR3 DNA reads TGTGCCAGCAGTCTCCAGGGATACTATGGCTACACCTTC. Protein: CASSLQGYYGYTF.

V is TRBV6-5 and J is TRBJ1-6, with D maybe TRBD1 (5 bases). The CDR3 length is 13 residues. Germline CDR1 reads MNHEY; CDR2 reads SVGAGI. V dropped 7 bases and J dropped 7 bases, with 11 bases sitting between them. DNA of the CDR3: TGTGCCAGCAATCAGGGATCGAATTCACCCCTCCACTTT. Translating gives CASNQGSNSPLHF.

V and J are TRBV7-3 and TRBJ2-6; TRBD1 aligns across 8 bases. Germline CDR1 SGHTA, CDR2 FQGTGA. This CDR3 has 17 residues. Losses at the gene ends were 1 base for V and 2 bases for J; bases not matched to a gene: 4. The CDR3 nucleotides read TGTGCCAGCAGCTTAAGGGCAGGGGGCACTGGGGCCAACGTCCTGACTTTC. It is translated as CASSLRAGGTGANVLTF. The variable domain in full, completed from reference TRBV7-3 and TRBJ2-6, reads GAGVSQTPSNKVTEKGKYVELRCDPISGHTALYWYRQSLGQGPEFLIYFQGTGAADDSGLPNDRFFAVRPEGSVSTLKIQRTERGDSAVYLCASSLRAGGTGANVLTFGAGSRLTVL.

The chain's CDR3 is CASSPTGYSTGELFF. The CDR3 nucleotides are TGTGCCAGCAGCCCGACAGGGTATAGCACCGGGGAGCTGTTTTTT. The gene calls are TRBV7-9 and TRBJ2-2; 7 positions match TRBD1. Germline CDR1 and CDR2: SEHNR and FQNEAQ (reference sequence). Trimming at V came to 5 bases and at J to 4 bases, leaving 7 bases not matched to a gene. The CDR3 covers 15 residues.

The chain carries TRBV3-1 (or the pseudogene TRBV3-2) and TRBJ1-2; D is uncertain. CDR1 is LGHDT and CDR2 is YNNKEL in the germline V gene (reference sequence). Trimming took 0 bases from V and 5 from J, leaving 7 bases between them. The CDR3 is 13 residues long. The DNA for the CDR3 is TGTGCCAGCAGCCAAGAGTCGGTGTATGGCTACACCTTC. The encoded protein is CASSQESVYGYTF.

The gene calls are TRBV5-5 and TRBJ2-7; 8 nucleotides match TRBD1. The ends lost 4 bases at V and 2 bases at J; junction bases unmatched: 5. This CDR3 has 14 residues. Looked up from germline, CDR1 is SGHKS and CDR2 is YYEKEE (reference sequence). CDR3 in amino acids: CASSVPGQAYEQYF. CDR3 DNA sequence: TGTGCCAGCAGCGTGCCGGGACAGGCCTACGAGCAGTACTTC. Using reference TRBV5-5 and TRBJ2-7 for the parts outside the CDR3, the full variable domain is DAGVTQSPTHLIKTRGQQVTLRCSPISGHKSVSWYQQVLGQGPQFIFQYYEKEERGRGNFPDRFSARQFPNYSSELNVNALLLGDSALYLCASSVPGQAYEQYFGPGTRLTVT.

This sequence joins TRBV24-1 and TRBJ1-1; 8 nucleotides line up with TRBD1. Germline V CDR1 and CDR2: KGHDR, SFDVKD. The CDR3 spans 17 residues. J was trimmed by 1 base and V by 5 bases; bases with no gene match: 11. The CDR3 reads CATSGQGAGEENTEAFF. Here the CDR3 DNA reads TGTGCCACCAGTGGGCAGGGGGCAGGAGAAGAGAACACTGAAGCTTTCTTT.

The chain has TRBV30 and TRBJ2-7, with 7 bases aligning to TRBD1. The CDR3 has 14 amino acids. V shed 4 bases and J 5 bases; nucleotides not matched to a gene: 11. From germline, CDR1 is GTSNPN and CDR2 SVGIG (reference sequence). CDR3 sequence: CAWNTRTGWDEQYF. The DNA for the CDR3 is TGTGCCTGGAATACTCGGACAGGCTGGGACGAGCAGTACTTC.

This clone was counted once. The rearrangement joins TRBV5-1 to TRBJ1-5, with 7 bases aligning to TRBD1. CDR1 and CDR2 (germline): SGHRS, YFSETQ. The J segment lost 6 bases and the V segment lost 4 bases, leaving 10 bases of the junction unmatched. This CDR3 has 15 residues. This chain's CDR3 is CASSPIPGTAQPQHF. DNA for the CDR3: TGCGCCAGCAGCCCTATACCAGGGACAGCTCAGCCCCAGCATTTT. Full variable domain (rest looked up from reference TRBV5-1 and TRBJ1-5): KAGVTQTPRYLIKTRGQQVTLSCSPISGHRSVSWYQQTPGQGLQFLFEYFSETQRNKGNFPGRFSGRQFSNSRSEMNVSTLELGDSALYLCASSPIPGTAQPQHFGDGTRLSIL.